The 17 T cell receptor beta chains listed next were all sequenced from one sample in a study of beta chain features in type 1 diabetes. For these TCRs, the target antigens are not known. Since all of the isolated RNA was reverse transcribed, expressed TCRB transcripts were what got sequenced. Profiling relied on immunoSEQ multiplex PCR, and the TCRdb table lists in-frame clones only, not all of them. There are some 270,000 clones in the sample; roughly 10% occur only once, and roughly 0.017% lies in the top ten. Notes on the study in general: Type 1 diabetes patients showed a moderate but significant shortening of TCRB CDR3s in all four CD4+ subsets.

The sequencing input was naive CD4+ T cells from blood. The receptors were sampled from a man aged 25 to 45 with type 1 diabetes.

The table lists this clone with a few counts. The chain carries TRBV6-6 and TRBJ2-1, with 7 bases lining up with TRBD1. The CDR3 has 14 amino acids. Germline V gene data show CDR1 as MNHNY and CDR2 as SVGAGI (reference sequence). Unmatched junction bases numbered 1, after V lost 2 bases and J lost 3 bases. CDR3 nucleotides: TGTGCCAGCAGTTACCGGACAGGCTACAATGAGCAGTTCTTC. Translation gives CASSYRTGYNEQFF.

The DNA for the CDR3 is TGCGCCAGCAGCTGGACAGAGGATTCACCCCTCCACTTT. Translated: CASSWTEDSPLHF. This chain joins TRBV5-1 and TRBJ1-6, with TRBD1 as a possible D gene (6 bases). V lost 3 bases and J lost 8, with 9 bases in between. The CDR3 sequence is 13 residues long. CDR1 is SGHRS, CDR2 YFSETQ, per germline.

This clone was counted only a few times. Written as DNA, the CDR3 is TGTGCCAGCGAGCTCTCTAGAGGACGGGAGAACACTGAAGCTTTCTTT. Its translation: CASELSRGRENTEAFF. V usage is TRBV7-3 and J usage is TRBJ1-1; D call uncertain. Trimming removed 8 bases from V and 1 base from J, with 20 bases in between. Germline-derived CDR1 and CDR2 are SGHTA and FQGTGA. This CDR3 contains 16 residues.

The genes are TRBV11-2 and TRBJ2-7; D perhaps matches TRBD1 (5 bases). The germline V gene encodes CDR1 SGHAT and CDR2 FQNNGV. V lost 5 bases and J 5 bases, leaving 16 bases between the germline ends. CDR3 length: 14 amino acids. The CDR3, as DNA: TGTGCCAGCAGCCCACAGCTGCAGGGCAACGAGCAGTACTTC. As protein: CASSPQLQGNEQYF.

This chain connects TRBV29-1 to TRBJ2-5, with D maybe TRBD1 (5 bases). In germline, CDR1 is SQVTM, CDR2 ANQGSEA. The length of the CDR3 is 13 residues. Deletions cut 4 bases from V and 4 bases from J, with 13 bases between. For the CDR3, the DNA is TGCAGCGTTGCGGGCAGGGCGAGAGAGACCCAGTACTTC. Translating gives CSVAGRARETQYF.

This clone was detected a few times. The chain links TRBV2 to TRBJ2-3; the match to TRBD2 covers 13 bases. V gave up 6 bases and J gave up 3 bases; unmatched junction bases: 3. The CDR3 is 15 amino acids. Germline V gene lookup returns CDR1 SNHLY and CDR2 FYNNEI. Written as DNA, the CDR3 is TGTGCCAGCAGCGGGACTAGCGGGGTTACAGATACGCAGTATTTT. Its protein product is CASSGTSGVTDTQYF.

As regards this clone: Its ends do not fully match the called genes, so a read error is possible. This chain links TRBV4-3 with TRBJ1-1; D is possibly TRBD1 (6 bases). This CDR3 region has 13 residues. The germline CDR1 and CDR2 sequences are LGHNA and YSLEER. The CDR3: CASSQEAGADAFF. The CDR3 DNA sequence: TGCGCCAGCAGCCAAGAGGCAGGGGCTGACGCTTTCTTT.

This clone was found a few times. This CDR3 reads CASSLMGGPSDTQYF. CDR3 nucleotides: TGTGCCAGCAGCTTAATGGGGGGGCCTTCAGATACGCAGTATTTT. V and J are TRBV7-2 and TRBJ2-3; TRBD2 might be the D (7 bases). Trimming removed 2 bases from V and 4 bases from J, with 13 bases in between. CDR3 length: 15 amino acids. Looked up from germline, CDR1 is SGHTA and CDR2 is FQGNSA.

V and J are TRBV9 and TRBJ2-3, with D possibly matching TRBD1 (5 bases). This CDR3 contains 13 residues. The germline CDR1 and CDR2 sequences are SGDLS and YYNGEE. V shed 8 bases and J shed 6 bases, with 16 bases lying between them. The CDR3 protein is CASRRGQWDTQYF. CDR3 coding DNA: TGTGCCAGTAGAAGGGGCCAATGGGATACGCAGTATTTT.

This chain's CDR3 is CASSNREGPQHF. CDR3 DNA sequence: TGTGCCAGTAGTAACAGGGAAGGGCCCCAGCATTTT. The V and J genes are TRBV19 and TRBJ1-5; perhaps TRBD1 as D (6 bases). The V gene's germline CDR1 is LNHDA and CDR2 SQIVND (reference sequence). This CDR3 comprises 12 residues. The V and J ends lost 4 bases and 9 bases respectively, with 10 bases between them.

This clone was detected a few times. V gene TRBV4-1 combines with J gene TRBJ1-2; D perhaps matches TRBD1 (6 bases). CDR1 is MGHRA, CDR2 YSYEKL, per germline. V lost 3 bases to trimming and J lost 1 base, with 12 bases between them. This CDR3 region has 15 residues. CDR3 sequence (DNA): TGCGCCAGCAGCCACCAACAGGGAAATAACTATGGCTACACCTTC. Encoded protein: CASSHQQGNNYGYTF.

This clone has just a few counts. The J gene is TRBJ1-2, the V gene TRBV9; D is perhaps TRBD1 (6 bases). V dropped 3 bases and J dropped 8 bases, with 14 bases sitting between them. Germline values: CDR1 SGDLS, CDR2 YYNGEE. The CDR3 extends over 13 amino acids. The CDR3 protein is CASSAEYRVGYTF. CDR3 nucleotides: TGTGCCAGCAGCGCCGAATACAGGGTGGGCTACACCTTC.

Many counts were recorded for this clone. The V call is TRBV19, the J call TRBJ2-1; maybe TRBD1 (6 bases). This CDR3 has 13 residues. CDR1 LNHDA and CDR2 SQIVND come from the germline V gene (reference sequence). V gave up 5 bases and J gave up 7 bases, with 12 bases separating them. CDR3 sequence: CASSVSQGNEQFF. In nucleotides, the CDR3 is TGTGCCAGTAGTGTTTCGCAGGGGAATGAGCAGTTCTTC.

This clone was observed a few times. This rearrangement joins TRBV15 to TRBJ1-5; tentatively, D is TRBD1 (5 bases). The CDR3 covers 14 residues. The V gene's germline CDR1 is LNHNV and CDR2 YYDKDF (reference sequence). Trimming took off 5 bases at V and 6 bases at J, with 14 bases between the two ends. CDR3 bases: TGTGCCACCAGCCGGAGGGCAGGGCGTCAGCCCCAGCATTTT. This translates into CATSRRAGRQPQHF.

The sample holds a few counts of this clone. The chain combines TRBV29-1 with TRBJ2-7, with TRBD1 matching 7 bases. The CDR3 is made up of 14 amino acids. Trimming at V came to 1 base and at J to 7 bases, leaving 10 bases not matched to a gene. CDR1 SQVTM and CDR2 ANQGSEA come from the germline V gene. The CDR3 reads CSVEGIKGAGEQYF. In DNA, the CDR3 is TGCAGCGTTGAAGGAATTAAGGGGGCCGGAGAGCAGTACTTC.

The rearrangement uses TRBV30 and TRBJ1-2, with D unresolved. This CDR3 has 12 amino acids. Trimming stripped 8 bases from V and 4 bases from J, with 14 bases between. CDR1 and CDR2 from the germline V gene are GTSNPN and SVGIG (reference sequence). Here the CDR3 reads CARSENFYGYTF. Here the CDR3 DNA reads TGTGCCCGGTCGGAGAATTTCTATGGCTACACCTTC.

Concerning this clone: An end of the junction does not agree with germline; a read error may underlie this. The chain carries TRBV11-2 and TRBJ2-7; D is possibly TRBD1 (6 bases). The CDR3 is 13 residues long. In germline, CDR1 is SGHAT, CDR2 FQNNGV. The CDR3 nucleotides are TGTGCCAGCAGCCCGCCCGGTGGGGGCGCCCCTAACTTC. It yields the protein CASSPPGGGAPNF.